This T cell receptor (beta chain) appears in the sequencing data of a study of blood T cell repertoires in COVID-19. Study-level background: There were acute and convalescent COVID-19 samples, and they came from the United States, Italy and Spain. PBMCs, B-cell-depleted T cells, or T cells were the source of the cDNA or gDNA that made up the material.

Original processing methods: Estimation of nucleated cell counts relied on the amplification of reference gene primers. Profiled with immunoSEQ multiplex PCR; TCRdb holds only in-frame clones, not every one. V, J and clone size were drawn from that table, and D and trimming were deduced from the DNA. The sample lists around 330,000 clones; around 87% were seen once. Trimming at V came to 2 bases and at J to 3 bases, leaving 3 bases not matched to a gene. This CDR3 has 14 amino acids. Germline lookup yields CDR1 SEHNR and CDR2 FQNEAQ (reference sequence). This receptor was identified in a woman in her forties or fifties with active or convalescent COVID-19. Input material: peripheral blood. The chain carries TRBV7-9 and TRBJ1-2, with 7 nucleotides matching TRBD1. The CDR3 here is CASSLQGEDYGYTF. The CDR3 DNA reads TGTGCCAGCAGCTTACAGGGGGAAGACTATGGCTACACCTTC.